This entry lists 32 T cell receptor beta chains sequenced from one sample in a study of T cells in Graves' hyperthyroidism and ophthalmopathy. Template material for amplifying TCR beta CDR3 regions consisted of RNA transcripts. Using the HTBI primer set, a first-round RT-PCR was run on the TCR CDR3. TCRdb reprocessed the multiplex PCR reads with MiXCR, giving one entry per CDR3 protein. Of more than 300,000 distinct CDR3 sequences detected, about 15% appear once; the ten largest clones hold about a third. The sequencing sample was made of blood. The receptor set was obtained from a woman younger than 45 with Graves' hyperthyroidism that later progressed to Graves' ophthalmopathy.

This clonotype was seen ten or more times. The J gene is TRBJ1-4, the V gene TRBV6-1; weak D call: TRBD1 (6 bases). Germline CDR1 reads MNHNS; CDR2 reads SASEGT. The CDR3 is 16 residues long. Trimming shortened V by 7 bases and J by 1 base, and 16 bases separated the two germline ends. The CDR3 DNA reads TGTGCCAGCATCCATAACCCAGGGGTAACTAATGAAAAACTGTTTTTT. Its translation: CASIHNPGVTNEKLFF.

This clonotype was counted a single time. The rearrangement uses TRBV29-1 and TRBJ1-3; D unclear. The CDR3 contains 14 residues. The V and J ends lost 2 bases and 4 bases respectively, with 12 bases between them. The germline CDR1 and CDR2 sequences are SQVTM and ANQGSEA. This chain's CDR3 is CSVESTVYGNTIYF. CDR3 DNA sequence: TGCAGCGTTGAAAGTACAGTGTACGGAAACACCATATATTTT.

This clonotype has ten or more counts. The genes are TRBV29-1 and TRBJ2-7; D tentatively fits TRBD1 or TRBD2 (5 bases each). V gave up 4 bases and J gave up 6 bases, with 13 bases separating them. The CDR3 extends over 12 amino acids. Germline V lookup: CDR1 SQVTM, CDR2 ANQGSEA. CDR3 coding DNA: TGCAGCGTTGTAGACAGAGGGTTCGAGCAGTACTTC. It encodes CSVVDRGFEQYF.

This clonotype was counted at least ten times. This sequence joins TRBV7-8 and TRBJ1-6, with D unresolved. The germline V and J ends were trimmed by 6 bases and 9 bases, with 18 bases remaining between them. The CDR3 runs 15 residues. CDR1 is SGHVS, CDR2 FQNEAQ, per germline. The CDR3 reads CASSQSRGSGSPLHF. The CDR3 coding sequence is TGTGCCAGCAGTCAAAGTCGTGGGTCTGGTTCACCCCTCCACTTT.

This clonotype was seen ten or more times. The chain has TRBV29-1 and TRBJ1-2, with 10 nucleotides matching TRBD1. Germline assignment: CDR1 SQVTM and CDR2 ANQGSEA. Trimming took 3 bases from V and 1 from J; bases not matched to a gene: 17. The CDR3 length is 19 residues. CDR3 sequence: CSVDLDLRGQGEVNYGYTF. CDR3 in DNA: TGCAGCGTTGATTTGGATTTGAGAGGACAGGGGGAGGTTAACTATGGCTACACCTTC.

The sample holds many counts of this clonotype. The chain employs TRBV5-5 and TRBJ1-1; D possibly corresponds to TRBD1 (6 bases). Trimming shortened V by 4 bases and J by 5 bases, and 9 bases separated the two germline ends. This CDR3 has 12 residues. Per germline, CDR1 SGHKS and CDR2 YYEKEE (reference sequence). As DNA, the CDR3 is TGTGCCAGCAGCCTTACAGGGACTGAAGCTTTCTTT. Amino acid sequence: CASSLTGTEAFF.

This clonotype was found many times. The chain couples TRBV11-3 to TRBJ2-3; maybe TRBD2 (5 bases). V was shortened by 5 bases and J by 4 bases, with 7 bases between the two germline ends. Germline V gene data show CDR1 as SGHNT and CDR2 as YENEEA. The CDR3 is 12 residues long. The CDR3 bases are TGTGCCAGCAGCGCGGGCGCAGATACGCAGTATTTT. This translates into CASSAGADTQYF.

This clonotype was found many times. In DNA, the CDR3 is TGTGCCAGCAGTTTATTCAGCGGCACTGAAGCTTTCTTT. As protein: CASSLFSGTEAFF. The chain combines TRBV27 with TRBJ1-1; D unresolved. CDR1 is MNHEY and CDR2 is SMNVEV in the germline V gene (reference sequence). This CDR3 contains 13 residues. Trimming stripped 1 base from V and 4 bases from J, with 7 bases between.

This clonotype has at least ten counts. The CDR3 here is CAISESTGGSGQPQHF. For the CDR3, the DNA is TGTGCCATCAGTGAGTCGACAGGGGGTTCAGGGCAGCCCCAGCATTTT. This chain joins TRBV10-3 and TRBJ1-5; TRBD1 aligns across 9 bases. Trimming at V came to 0 bases and at J to 7 bases, leaving 7 bases not matched to a gene. CDR3 length: 16 residues. Germline assignment: CDR1 ENHRY and CDR2 SYGVKD.

This clonotype was counted a few times. A much more abundant neighbour one base away suggests this may be a read error. The rearrangement links TRBV5-1 to TRBJ2-5, with D possibly TRBD2 on 5 matching bases. CDR1 SGHRS and CDR2 YFSETQ come from the germline V gene. The CDR3 contains 13 residues. The CDR3 bases are TGCGCCAGCAGCATGGGGTCTTGGGAGACCCGGTACTTC. This sequence encodes CASSMGSWETRYF.

This clonotype was observed a few times. CDR3 sequence (DNA): TGTGCCAGCAGTGAATATGGGGCGGGGGGGTCCTACGAGCAGTACTTC. Its protein is CASSEYGAGGSYEQYF. The chain combines TRBV6-1 with TRBJ2-7; 9 nucleotides line up with TRBD2. The V and J ends lost 2 bases and 1 base, in that order; junction bases with no gene match: 6. The CDR3 consists of 16 residues. Germline CDR1 is MNHNS and CDR2 is SASEGT.

This clonotype has at least ten counts. The V gene is TRBV27, the J gene TRBJ1-6, with unresolved D. Germline V lookup: CDR1 MNHEY, CDR2 SMNVEV (reference sequence). This CDR3 region has 14 residues. Between the trimmed V and J ends, which lost 6 bases and 9 bases, there was a span of 15 bases. The CDR3 here is CASRGRVWGSPLHF. CDR3 coding DNA: TGTGCCAGCAGGGGAAGGGTATGGGGTTCACCCCTCCACTTT.

The chain employs TRBV30 and TRBJ1-1; D unresolved. The germline V gene encodes CDR1 GTSNPN and CDR2 SVGIG (reference sequence). The CDR3 runs 13 residues. With 4 bases removed from V and 2 bases from J, the gap between germline ends came to 11 bases. CDR3 bases: TGTGCCTGGACACCACACCTCAACACTGAAGCTTTCTTT. Amino acid sequence: CAWTPHLNTEAFF.

There are many counts of this clonotype. The chain is built from TRBV28 and TRBJ2-7; perhaps TRBD1 as D (5 bases). The germline CDR1 and CDR2 sequences are MDHEN and SYDVKM. CDR3 length equals 14 residues. The V gene lost 2 bases and the J gene lost 1 base, with 9 bases spanning the gap. CDR3 sequence: CASSLRRESYEQYF. In nucleotides, the CDR3 is TGTGCCAGCAGTTTACGCAGGGAATCCTACGAGCAGTACTTC.

This clonotype was detected only a few times. The V call is TRBV29-1, the J call TRBJ1-1; a possible D gene is TRBD1 (6 bases). Germline CDR1 is SQVTM and CDR2 is ANQGSEA. CDR3 size: 11 residues. Trimming stripped 4 bases from V and 8 bases from J, with 11 bases between. For the CDR3, the DNA is TGCAGCGTTGTGCAACAGGGAGAAGCTTTCTTT. This translates into CSVVQQGEAFF.

This clonotype was detected many times. The V call is TRBV27, the J call TRBJ1-6, with D uncertain. Germline V lookup: CDR1 MNHEY, CDR2 SMNVEV (reference sequence). The V gene lost 8 bases and the J gene lost 0 bases, with 8 bases spanning the gap. CDR3 size: 14 residues. The CDR3 sequence: CASAPSSYNSPLHF. The DNA of the CDR3 is TGTGCCAGCGCCCCAAGCTCCTATAATTCACCCCTCCACTTT.

This clonotype was seen repeatedly, ten times or more. The chain combines TRBV27 with TRBJ1-1, with 8 bases fitting TRBD1. V shed 5 bases and J 2 bases; nucleotides not matched to a gene: 10. The CDR3 consists of 16 residues. Germline assignment: CDR1 MNHEY and CDR2 SMNVEV (reference sequence). This chain's CDR3 is CASSVYRGAGNTEAFF. The CDR3 region has the DNA TGTGCCAGCAGTGTCTACAGGGGGGCCGGCAACACTGAAGCTTTCTTT.

V and J are TRBV7-2 and TRBJ2-5; no firm D call. The CDR3 length is 17 residues. Trimming left V 5 bases short and J 2 bases short, with 21 bases between. CDR1 and CDR2 from the germline V gene are SGHTA and FQGNSA. CDR3 loop: CASSKQQPTPQQETQYF. CDR3 DNA sequence: TGTGCCAGCAGCAAGCAACAACCGACCCCACAACAAGAGACCCAGTACTTC. Complete variable domain (other parts from reference TRBV7-2 and TRBJ2-5): GAGVSQSPSNKVTEKGKDVELRCDPISGHTALYWYRQSLGQGLEFLIYFQGNSAPDKSGLPSDRFSAERTGGSVSTLTIQRTQQEDSAVYLCASSKQQPTPQQETQYFGPGTRLLVL.

This chain uses TRBV6-1 with TRBJ2-4; 9 nucleotides agree with TRBD2. The germline CDR1 and CDR2 sequences are MNHNS and SASEGT. J lost 1 base, V lost 8 bases, and 6 bases had no gene match. The CDR3 length is 15 residues. This chain's CDR3 is CASESGRPAKNIQYF. In DNA, the CDR3 is TGTGCCAGCGAAAGCGGGAGGCCGGCCAAAAACATTCAGTACTTC.

In this sample, this clonotype turned up many times. This sequence joins TRBV12-3 or TRBV12-4 and TRBJ2-3; 10 bases line up with TRBD1. The CDR3 sequence is 16 residues long. Germline trimming cut 5 bases from V and 2 bases from J; bases unmatched to any gene: 7. Here the CDR3 DNA reads TGTGCCAGCAGTCCGGGACAGGGGATGAACACAGATACGCAGTATTTT. Translating it yields CASSPGQGMNTDTQYF.

CDR3 sequence: CATSREARSTDTQYF. The CDR3 DNA follows: TGTGCCACCAGCAGAGAGGCTAGAAGCACAGATACGCAGTATTTT. The chain recombines TRBV15 with TRBJ2-3; the D is unclear. In germline, CDR1 is LNHNV, CDR2 YYDKDF (reference sequence). The CDR3 extends over 15 amino acids. Trimming left V 0 bases short and J 0 bases short, with 7 bases between.

This clonotype was counted many times. CDR3 sequence: CAWSVPRGTKLTDTQYF. CDR3 nucleotides: TGTGCCTGGAGTGTACCGCGGGGGACCAAACTCACAGATACGCAGTATTTT. The V and J genes are TRBV30 and TRBJ2-3, with TRBD2 matching over 7 bases. The CDR3 length is 17 residues. Unmatched junction bases numbered 11, after V lost 0 bases and J lost 2 bases. Germline lookup yields CDR1 GTSNPN and CDR2 SVGIG (reference sequence).

This clonotype was seen ten or more times. V and J are TRBV12-3 or TRBV12-4 and TRBJ1-1, with unresolved D. V dropped 1 base and J dropped 0 bases, with 9 bases sitting between them. The CDR3 sequence is 15 residues long. Here the CDR3 reads CASSLGTPMNTEAFF. The CDR3 DNA is TGTGCCAGCAGTTTAGGGACGCCTATGAACACTGAAGCTTTCTTT.

This clonotype was seen at least ten times. The junction departs from the called germline gene at one end, perhaps through a read error. The chain uses TRBV11-2 and TRBJ2-1; D is perhaps TRBD1 (6 bases). Per germline, CDR1 SGHAT and CDR2 FQNNGV. CDR3 size: 15 residues. CDR3 nucleotide sequence: TGCGCCAGCAGCTTAGGGGGTGCCTCCTACAATGAGCAGTTCTTC. As protein: CASSLGGASYNEQFF.

In its sample, this clonotype was seen a few times. The J gene is TRBJ2-2, the V gene TRBV24-1, with D perhaps assigned TRBD1 or TRBD2 (5 bases each). V shed 4 bases and J shed 5 bases, with 13 bases lying between them. Germline lookup yields CDR1 KGHDR and CDR2 SFDVKD. This CDR3 contains 15 residues. Written as DNA, the CDR3 is TGTGCCACCAGTGAGCCGGGACCTAATACCGGGGAGCTGTTTTTT. Translation: CATSEPGPNTGELFF.

As for this clonotype: At one end, the junction sequence differs from germline, possibly due to a read error. CDR3 DNA: TGTGTCAGCAGCGTCCGGACCAATGAGCAGTTCTTC. Protein sequence: CVSSVRTNEQFF. This chain connects TRBV9 to TRBJ2-1; D is ambiguous. CDR1 and CDR2 (germline): SGDLS, YYNGEE. This CDR3 has 12 residues.

This clonotype was seen ten or more times. The chain employs TRBV5-1 and TRBJ1-1, with TRBD1 matching 8 bases. V shed 4 bases, J shed 1 base, and the junction held 6 bases outside the gene matches. This CDR3 is 15 amino acids long. The germline V gene has CDR1 SGHRS and CDR2 YFSETQ. CDR3 in amino acids: CASSQGQGPNTEAFF. As DNA, the CDR3 is TGCGCCAGCAGCCAAGGACAGGGCCCGAACACTGAAGCTTTCTTT.

This clonotype has a count of ten or more. This chain joins TRBV28 and TRBJ2-7; the match to TRBD2 covers 7 bases. The CDR3 has 15 amino acids. J lost 5 bases, V lost 1 base, and 8 bases had no gene match. Germline assignment: CDR1 MDHEN and CDR2 SYDVKM. This chain's CDR3 is CASSLLAGQVDEQYF. The CDR3 region has the DNA TGTGCCAGCAGTTTATTAGCGGGTCAGGTGGACGAGCAGTACTTC.

This clonotype was detected ten times or more. The chain joins TRBV7-9 to TRBJ1-2; TRBD1 matches at 9 bases. The CDR3 runs to 14 residues. Germline CDR1 reads SEHNR; CDR2 reads FQNEAQ (reference sequence). V was clipped by 5 bases and J by 4 bases; unmatched bases: 5. The CDR3, as DNA: TGTGCCAGCAGCCCTACGGGACAGGGCTATGGCTACACCTTC. The encoded protein is CASSPTGQGYGYTF. Drawing the rest from reference TRBV7-9 and TRBJ1-2, the complete variable domain is DTGVSQNPRHKITKRGQNVTFRCDPISEHNRLYWYRQTLGQGPEFLTYFQNEAQLEKSRLLSDRFSAERPKGSFSTLEIQRTEQGDSAMYLCASSPTGQGYGYTFGSGTRLTVV.

The sample holds many counts of this clonotype. The V gene is TRBV6-1, the J gene TRBJ1-6; a possible D gene is TRBD1 (6 bases). The CDR3 is 15 amino acids. Trimming removed 6 bases at V and 7 bases at J, with 16 bases between. Germline lookup yields CDR1 MNHNS and CDR2 SASEGT. The CDR3 DNA follows: TGTGCCAGCAGCCCAATCAGGGGTCCGAATTCACCCCTCCACTTT. As protein: CASSPIRGPNSPLHF.

This clonotype showed up just a few times. The chain combines TRBV7-2 with TRBJ2-7, with D unresolved. The V gene's germline CDR1 is SGHTA and CDR2 FQGNSA. The CDR3 has 12 amino acids. Trimming took off 2 bases at V and 9 bases at J, with 11 bases between the two ends. This CDR3 reads CASSLISAGQYF. For the CDR3, the DNA is TGTGCCAGCAGCTTAATCAGCGCCGGGCAGTACTTC.

This clonotype has more than one count but fewer than ten. The chain links TRBV5-1 to TRBJ1-1; D gene unclear. Per the germline V gene, CDR1 is SGHRS and CDR2 is YFSETQ. V dropped 0 bases and J dropped 5 bases, with 20 bases sitting between them. The CDR3 runs to 17 residues. The chain's CDR3 is CASSLVSPSVIGTEAFF. As DNA, the CDR3 is TGCGCCAGCAGCTTGGTATCCCCGTCGGTTATTGGTACTGAAGCTTTCTTT.